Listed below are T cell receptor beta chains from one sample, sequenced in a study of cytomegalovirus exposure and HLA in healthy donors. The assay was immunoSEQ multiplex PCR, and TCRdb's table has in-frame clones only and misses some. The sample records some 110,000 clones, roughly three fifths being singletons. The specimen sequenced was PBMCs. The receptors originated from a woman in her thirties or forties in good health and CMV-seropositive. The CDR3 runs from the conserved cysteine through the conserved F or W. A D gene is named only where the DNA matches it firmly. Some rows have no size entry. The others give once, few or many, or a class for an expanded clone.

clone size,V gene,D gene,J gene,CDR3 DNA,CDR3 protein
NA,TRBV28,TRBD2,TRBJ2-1,TGTGCCAGCAGTCCCCGGACTAGTTACAATGAGCAGTTCTTC,CASSPRTSYNEQFF
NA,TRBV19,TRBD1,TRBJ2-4,TGTGCCAGTAATGGGTATACAGGGGAAAGCTACTTC,CASNGYTGESYF
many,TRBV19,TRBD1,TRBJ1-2,TGTGCCAGTAAACCCGAACAGGGGGGAATTGGCTACACCTTC,CASKPEQGGIGYTF
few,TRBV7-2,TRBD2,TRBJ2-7,TGTGCCAGCAGTTTACTAGCGGATACCTACGAGCAGTACTTC,CASSLLADTYEQYF
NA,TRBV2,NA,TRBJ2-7,TGTGCCAGCAGACAAAGGGGGACGGTTACCTACGAGCAGTACTTC,CASRQRGTVTYEQYF
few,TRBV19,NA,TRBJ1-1,TGTGCCAGTAGTACTACAGAAGGGGCAAATGCTTTCTTT,CASSTTEGANAFF
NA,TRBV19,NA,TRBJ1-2,TGTGCCAGTAGTATGTGGGAGGACTATGGCTACACCTTC,CASSMWEDYGYTF
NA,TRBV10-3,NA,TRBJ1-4,TGTGCCATCAGTGAAACAGTTGAAAAACTGTTTTTT,CAISETVEKLFF
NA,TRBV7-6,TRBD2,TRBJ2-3,TGTGCCAGCAGCTTTAGCGGGATCATTTCTAGCACAGATACGCAGTATTTT,CASSFSGIISSTDTQYF
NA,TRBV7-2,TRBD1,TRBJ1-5,TGTGCCAGCAGCTTGGAGGGACAGGTAATGCATTTT,CASSLEGQVMHF
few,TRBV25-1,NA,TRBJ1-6,TGTGCCAGCAGTGAATACAGGGATAATTCACCCCTCCACTTT,CASSEYRDNSPLHF
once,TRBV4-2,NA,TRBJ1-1,TGTGCCAGCAGCCAAGGGGAGGACATTAACACTGAAGCTTTCTTT,CASSQGEDINTEAFF
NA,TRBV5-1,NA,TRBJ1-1,TGCGCCAGCAGCTTGAGACAGATGAACACTGAAGCTTTCTTT,CASSLRQMNTEAFF
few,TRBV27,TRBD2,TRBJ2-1,TGTGCCAGCAAACCCGGGACTAGCCTCGGTAATGATGAGCAGTTCTTC,CASKPGTSLGNDEQFF
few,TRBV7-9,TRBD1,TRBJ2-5,TGTGCCACCCACAGGGGGCTTTCTATAATGGAGACCCAGTACTTC,CATHRGLSIMETQYF
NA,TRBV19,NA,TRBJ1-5,TGTGCCAGTAGTGAACAAAAGGTTAACAGGAAGAATCAGCCCCAGCATTTT,CASSEQKVNRKNQPQHF
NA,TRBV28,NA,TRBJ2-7,TGTGCCAGCAGCCAGACAGGAATCAGGGTCAACGAGCAGTACTTC,CASSQTGIRVNEQYF
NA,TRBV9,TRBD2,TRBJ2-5,TGTGCCAGCAGCGTAGATCTAGCGGGAGGTTGGGGAGAGACCCAGTACTTC,CASSVDLAGGWGETQYF
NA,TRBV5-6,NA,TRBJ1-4,TGTGCCAGCAGCTTGTTAGCAGGGAATGAAAAACTGTTTTTT,CASSLLAGNEKLFF
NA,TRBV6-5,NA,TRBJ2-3,TGTGCCAGCATGCGTTCAGGGTTTAACGCAGATACGCAGTATTTT,CASMRSGFNADTQYF
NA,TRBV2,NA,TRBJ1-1,TGTGCCAGCAGTGAGTTGGCTCCGAACACTGAAGCTTTCTTT,CASSELAPNTEAFF
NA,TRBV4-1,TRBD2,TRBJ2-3,TGCGCCAGCAGCCAAACCGGGACTAGGGGATTGGATACGCAGTATTTT,CASSQTGTRGLDTQYF
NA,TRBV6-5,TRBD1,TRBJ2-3,TGTGCCAGCAGTAGACAGGGCCTAGACACAGATACGCAGTATTTT,CASSRQGLDTDTQYF
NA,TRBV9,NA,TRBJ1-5,TGTGCCAGCAGCGTAGGAGGCCAAGTTGATGGTGCCCAGCATTTT,CASSVGGQVDGAQHF
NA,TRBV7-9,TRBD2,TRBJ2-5,TGTGCCAGCAGCTCTAGGGTTAGCGGGCTAAAAGAGACCCAGTACTTC,CASSSRVSGLKETQYF
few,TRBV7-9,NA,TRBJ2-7,TGTGCCAGCAGCCCCACGGAGATCGAGCAGTACTTC,CASSPTEIEQYF
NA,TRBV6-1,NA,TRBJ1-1,TGTGCCAGCAGGGGGGAGGTCCTGAACACTGAAGCTTTCTTT,CASRGEVLNTEAFF
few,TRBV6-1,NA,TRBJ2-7,TGTGCCAGCAGCGGACAGCAAACGGGGTCCTACGAGCAGTACTTC,CASSGQQTGSYEQYF
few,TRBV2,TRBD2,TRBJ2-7,TGTGCCAGCAGGGGGACTAGCGCGACCTACGAGCAGTACTTC,CASRGTSATYEQYF
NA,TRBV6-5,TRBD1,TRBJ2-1,TGTGCCAGCAGTTCCGGGACAGGTTACAATGAGCAGTTCTTC,CASSSGTGYNEQFF
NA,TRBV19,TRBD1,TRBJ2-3,TGTGCCAGTACTCTACAGGGGGTCTCCCCAGATACGCAGTATTTT,CASTLQGVSPDTQYF
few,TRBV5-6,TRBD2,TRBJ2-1,TGTGCCAGCAGCCCAATGACTAGCGGGTTCTACAATGAGCAGTTCTTC,CASSPMTSGFYNEQFF
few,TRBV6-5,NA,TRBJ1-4,TGTGCCAGCAGTGACCGACAGATTAATGAAAAACTGTTTTTT,CASSDRQINEKLFF